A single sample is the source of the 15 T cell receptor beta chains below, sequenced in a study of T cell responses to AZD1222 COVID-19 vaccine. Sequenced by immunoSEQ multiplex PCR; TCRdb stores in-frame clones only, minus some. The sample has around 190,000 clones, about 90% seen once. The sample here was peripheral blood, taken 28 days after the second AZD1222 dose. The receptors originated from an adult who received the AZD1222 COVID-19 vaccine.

The CDR3 sequence is CATSETQGARQFF. CDR3 coding DNA: TGTGCCACCAGCGAAACACAGGGGGCTAGGCAGTTCTTC. This chain uses TRBV15 with TRBJ2-1, with 9 bases aligning to TRBD1. CDR1 and CDR2 (germline): LNHNV, YYDKDF (reference sequence). V was pared by 5 bases and J by 12 bases, with 8 bases of the junction left unmatched. The CDR3 runs 13 residues.

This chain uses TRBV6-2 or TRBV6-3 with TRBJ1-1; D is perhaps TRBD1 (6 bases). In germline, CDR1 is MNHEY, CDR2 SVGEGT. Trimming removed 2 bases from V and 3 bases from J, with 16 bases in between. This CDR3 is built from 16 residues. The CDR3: CASSYRGRGRDTEAFF. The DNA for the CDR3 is TGTGCCAGCAGTTACAGGGGCAGGGGCCGGGACACTGAAGCTTTCTTT.

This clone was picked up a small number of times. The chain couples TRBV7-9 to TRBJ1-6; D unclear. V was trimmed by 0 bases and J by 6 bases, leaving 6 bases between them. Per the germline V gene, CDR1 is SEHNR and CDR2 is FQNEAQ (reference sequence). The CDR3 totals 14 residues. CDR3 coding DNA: TGTGCCAGCAGCTTAGCTTGGGCTAATTCACCCCTCCACTTT. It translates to CASSLAWANSPLHF.

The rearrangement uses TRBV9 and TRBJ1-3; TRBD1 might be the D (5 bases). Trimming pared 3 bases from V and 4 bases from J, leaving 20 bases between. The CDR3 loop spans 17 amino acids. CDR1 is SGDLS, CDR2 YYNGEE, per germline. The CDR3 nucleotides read TGTGCCAGCAGCGCCTCCGGGACCCTCGAGGAAGGAAACACCATATATTTT. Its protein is CASSASGTLEEGNTIYF.

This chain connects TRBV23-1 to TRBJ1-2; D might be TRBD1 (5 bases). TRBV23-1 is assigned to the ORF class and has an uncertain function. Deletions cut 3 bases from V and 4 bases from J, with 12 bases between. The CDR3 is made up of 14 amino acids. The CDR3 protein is CASSQPGRRYGYTF. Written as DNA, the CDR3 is TGCGCCAGCAGTCAGCCGGGACGCCGCTATGGCTACACCTTC.

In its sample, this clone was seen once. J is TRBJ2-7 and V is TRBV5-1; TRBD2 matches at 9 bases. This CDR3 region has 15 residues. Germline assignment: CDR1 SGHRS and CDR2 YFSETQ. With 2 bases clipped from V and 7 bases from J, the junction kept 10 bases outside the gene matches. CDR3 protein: CASSFSPGLAKEQYF. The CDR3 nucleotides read TGCGCCAGCAGCTTTTCGCCGGGACTAGCTAAGGAGCAGTACTTC.

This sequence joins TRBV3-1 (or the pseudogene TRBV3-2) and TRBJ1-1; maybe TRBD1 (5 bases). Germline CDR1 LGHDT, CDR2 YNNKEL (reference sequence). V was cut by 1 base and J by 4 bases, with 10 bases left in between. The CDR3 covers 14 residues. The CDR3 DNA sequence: TGTGCCAGCAGCCAAGGAGGGGCTCTCACTGAAGCTTTCTTT. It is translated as CASSQGGALTEAFF.

CDR3 region: CASSTSGELFF. CDR3 DNA sequence: TGTGCCAGCAGCACAAGCGGGGAGCTGTTTTTT. The chain has TRBV28 and TRBJ2-2, with D hard to call. This CDR3 has 11 amino acids. CDR1 and CDR2 from the germline V gene are MDHEN and SYDVKM. The V end was cut by 6 bases, the J end by 7 bases, with 6 bases between.

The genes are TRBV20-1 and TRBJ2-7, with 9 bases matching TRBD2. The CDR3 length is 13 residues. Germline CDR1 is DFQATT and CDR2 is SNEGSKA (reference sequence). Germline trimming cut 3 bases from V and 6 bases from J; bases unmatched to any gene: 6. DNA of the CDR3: TGCAGTGCTAGTGTAACAGCGGGGGGCGAGCAGTACTTC. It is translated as CSASVTAGGEQYF.

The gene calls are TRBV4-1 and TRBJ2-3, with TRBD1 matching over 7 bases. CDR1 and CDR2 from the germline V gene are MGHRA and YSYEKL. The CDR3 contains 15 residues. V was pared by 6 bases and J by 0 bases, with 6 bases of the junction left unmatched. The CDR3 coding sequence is TGCGCCAGCAGGATCACAGGGGCCAGCACAGATACGCAGTATTTT. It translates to CASRITGASTDTQYF.

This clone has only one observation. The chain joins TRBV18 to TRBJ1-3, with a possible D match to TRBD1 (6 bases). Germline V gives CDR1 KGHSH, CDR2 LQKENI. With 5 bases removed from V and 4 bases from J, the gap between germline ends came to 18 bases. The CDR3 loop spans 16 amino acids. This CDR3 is CASSGTSGTLGNTIYF. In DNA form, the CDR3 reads TGTGCCAGCTCAGGGACCTCCGGGACACTAGGAAACACCATATATTTT. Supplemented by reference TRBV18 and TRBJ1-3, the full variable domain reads NAGVMQNPRHLVRRRGQEARLRCSPMKGHSHVYWYRQLPEEGLKFMVYLQKENIIDESGMPKERFSAEFPKEGPSILRIQQVVRGDSAAYFCASSGTSGTLGNTIYFGEGSWLTVV.

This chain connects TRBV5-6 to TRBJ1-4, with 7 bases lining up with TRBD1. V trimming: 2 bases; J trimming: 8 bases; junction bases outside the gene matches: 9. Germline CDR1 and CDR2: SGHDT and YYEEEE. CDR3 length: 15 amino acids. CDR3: CASSLGVRRGEKLFF. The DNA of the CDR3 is TGTGCCAGCAGCTTAGGAGTTCGCAGGGGGGAAAAACTGTTTTTT.

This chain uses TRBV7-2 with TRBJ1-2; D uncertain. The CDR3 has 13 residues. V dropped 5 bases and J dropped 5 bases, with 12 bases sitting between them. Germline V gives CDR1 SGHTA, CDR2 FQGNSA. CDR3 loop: CASSASRAYGYTF. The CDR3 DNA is TGTGCCAGCAGCGCGAGCCGGGCATATGGCTACACCTTC.

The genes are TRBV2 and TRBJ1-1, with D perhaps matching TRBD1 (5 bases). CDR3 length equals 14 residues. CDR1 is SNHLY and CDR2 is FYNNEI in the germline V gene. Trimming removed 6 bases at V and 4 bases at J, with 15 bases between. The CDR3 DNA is TGTGCCAGCAGCCCCAGGGTGGCCGCCACTGAAGCTTTCTTT. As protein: CASSPRVAATEAFF. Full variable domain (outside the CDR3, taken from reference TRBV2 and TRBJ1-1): EPEVTQTPSHQVTQMGQEVILRCVPISNHLYFYWYRQILGQKVEFLVSFYNNEISEKSEIFDDQFSVERPDGSNFTLKIRSTKLEDSAMYFCASSPRVAATEAFFGQGTRLTVV.

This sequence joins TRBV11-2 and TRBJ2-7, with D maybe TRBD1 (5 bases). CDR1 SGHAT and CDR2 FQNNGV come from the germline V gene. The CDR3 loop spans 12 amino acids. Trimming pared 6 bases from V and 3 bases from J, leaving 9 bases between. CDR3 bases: TGTGCCAGCAGGCTAGACAGCTACGAGCAGTACTTC. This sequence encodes CASRLDSYEQYF. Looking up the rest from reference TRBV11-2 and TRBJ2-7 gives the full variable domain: EAGVAQSPRYKIIEKRQSVAFWCNPISGHATLYWYQQILGQGPKLLIQFQNNGVVDDSQLPKDRFSAERLKGVDSTLKIQPAKLEDSAVYLCASRLDSYEQYFGPGTRLTVT.